A single sample gave rise to the 25 T cell receptor beta chains below, sequenced in a study of Ad26.COV2.S vaccination and SARS-CoV-2 variants. The treatment denotes: roughly 19 received Ad26.COV2.S at low or high dose, single or two shots; about five received placebo; per-sample allocation not given. The study sampled participants on day 63 after the first vaccine or placebo injection. The data were produced by immunoSEQ multiplex PCR, yet TCRdb's version contains in-frame clones alone and is incomplete. The data contain about 480,000 clones, approximately 90% of them singletons. The source was peripheral blood, collected in a trial of Ad26.COV2.S vaccine versus placebo. These receptors were taken from a person between 18 and 65 years old who received the Ad26.COV2.S COVID-19 vaccine or a placebo.

In its sample, this clone was seen many times. V usage is TRBV6-6 and J usage is TRBJ2-5; a weak D match, TRBD2 (5 bases). The CDR3 loop spans 13 amino acids. Trimming took off 5 bases at V and 6 bases at J, with 13 bases between the two ends. Germline CDR1 MNHNY, CDR2 SVGAGI (reference sequence). In DNA form, the CDR3 reads TGTGCCAGCAGTAACGGACTGCGGCAGACCCAGTACTTC. It yields the protein CASSNGLRQTQYF.

The chain couples TRBV7-9 to TRBJ2-1; D unclear. CDR3 length: 15 residues. CDR1 and CDR2 (germline): SEHNR, FQNEAQ (reference sequence). V shed 5 bases and J shed 0 bases, with 11 bases lying between them. This CDR3 is CASSRGGPSYNEQFF. Here the CDR3 DNA reads TGTGCCAGCAGCCGCGGCGGACCCTCCTACAATGAGCAGTTCTTC.

The V and J genes are TRBV7-9 and TRBJ2-7; 8 bases are shared with TRBD2. Trimming at V came to 1 base and at J to 7 bases, leaving 12 bases not matched to a gene. This CDR3 spans 16 amino acids. CDR1 is SEHNR, CDR2 FQNEAQ, per germline (reference sequence). Written as DNA, the CDR3 is TGTGCCAGCAGCTTAGGAGGCGGGAGGCTCCGCGGGGAGCAGTACTTC. Its translation: CASSLGGGRLRGEQYF.

V and J are TRBV19 and TRBJ2-2; 7 positions match TRBD1. The trim removed 5 bases at V and 6 bases at J, leaving 9 bases unmatched. Germline V lookup: CDR1 LNHDA, CDR2 SQIVND (reference sequence). CDR3 size: 15 residues. This CDR3 is CASSPWGQYPGELFF. CDR3 in DNA: TGTGCCAGTAGTCCCTGGGGACAGTATCCCGGGGAGCTGTTTTTT.

The V call is TRBV6-2 or TRBV6-3, the J call TRBJ2-2; either TRBD1 or TRBD2 may supply D (6 bases each). Trimming took 2 bases from V and 7 from J, leaving 17 bases between them. Germline CDR1 reads MNHEY; CDR2 reads SVGEGT. The CDR3 covers 16 residues. CDR3 protein: CASSYPAGGGIGELFF. The CDR3 DNA reads as TGTGCCAGCAGTTACCCGGCCGGGGGCGGTATCGGGGAGCTGTTTTTT.

V and J are TRBV14 and TRBJ1-2, with unresolved D. Germline CDR1 is SGHDN and CDR2 is FVKESK. The CDR3 covers 13 residues. Trimming took 0 bases from V and 8 from J, leaving 10 bases between them. The DNA of the CDR3 is TGTGCCAGCAGCCAAGATGTTAGCCGAGGCTACACCTTC. Amino acids: CASSQDVSRGYTF.

This clone was detected only a few times. The chain recombines TRBV6-1 with TRBJ1-5; D may be TRBD1 (5 bases). The CDR3 is 16 amino acids. The germline V and J ends were trimmed by 3 bases and 3 bases, with 15 bases remaining between them. Germline V CDR1 and CDR2: MNHNS, SASEGT. CDR3: CASSDPPGAYNQPQHF. The CDR3 region has the DNA TGTGCCAGCAGTGATCCCCCCGGGGCGTACAATCAGCCCCAGCATTTT.

J is TRBJ1-2 and V is TRBV12-2. TRBV12-2 constitutes a pseudogene. This CDR3 spans 17 amino acids. CDR3 residues: CASRFRGPSTWPHGYTF. The CDR3, as DNA: TGTGCAAGTCGCTTCCGGGGACCAAGCACCTGGCCCCATGGCTACACCTTC.

The chain links TRBV27 to TRBJ2-3, with D tentatively TRBD1 or TRBD2 (6 bases each). CDR1 MNHEY and CDR2 SMNVEV come from the germline V gene (reference sequence). CDR3 length: 15 amino acids. V lost 0 bases to trimming and J lost 5 bases, with 12 bases between them. The CDR3 spells CASSLSLGGQDTQYF. As DNA, the CDR3 is TGTGCCAGCAGTTTATCCCTCGGGGGCCAAGATACGCAGTATTTT.

A word on this clone: Other nucleotide sequences from this sample produce the same CDR3. This chain links TRBV7-9 with TRBJ1-5, with D hard to call. Trimming shortened V by 4 bases and J by 4 bases, and 5 bases separated the two germline ends. This CDR3 region has 12 residues. CDR1 SEHNR and CDR2 FQNEAQ come from the germline V gene (reference sequence). CDR3 sequence (DNA): TGTGCCAGCAGCTCCCCTAATCAGCCCCAGCATTTT. Amino acids: CASSSPNQPQHF.

Comment on this clone: Other DNA sequences within the sample encode an identical CDR3. The CDR3 is CASTLAGGPTGELFF. CDR3 sequence (DNA): TGTGCCAGTACCTTAGCGGGAGGGCCCACCGGGGAGCTGTTTTTT. V gene TRBV19 combines with J gene TRBJ2-2; 11 positions match TRBD2. The germline gives CDR1 LNHDA, CDR2 SQIVND (reference sequence). V lost 7 bases to trimming and J lost 4 bases; unmatched junction nucleotides: 5. The CDR3 is 15 amino acids.

CDR3 in amino acids: CASSLRHAYEQYF. Written as DNA, the CDR3 is TGTGCCAGCAGCCTGCGACACGCCTACGAGCAGTACTTC. V gene TRBV7-2 combines with J gene TRBJ2-7; D gene unclear. The V end was cut by 5 bases, the J end by 2 bases, with 10 bases between. Per germline, CDR1 SGHTA and CDR2 FQGNSA. The CDR3 covers 13 residues.

The chain combines TRBV9 with TRBJ2-7, with 7 positions matching TRBD1. Germline V gene sequence: CDR1 SGDLS, CDR2 YYNGEE. Germline trimming cut 4 bases from V and 1 base from J; bases unmatched to any gene: 11. This CDR3 is built from 16 residues. In DNA form, the CDR3 reads TGTGCCAGCAGCCCAAACCGGACAGGTCGTTCCTACGAGCAGTACTTC. It yields the protein CASSPNRTGRSYEQYF.

The V call is TRBV6-2 or TRBV6-3, the J call TRBJ2-3, with 9 bases matching TRBD1. CDR3 length equals 18 residues. Germline CDR1 reads MNHEY; CDR2 reads SVGEGT. The V and J ends lost 4 bases and 5 bases, in that order; junction bases with no gene match: 16. This CDR3 is CASSLQKPGQGLIDTQYF. In DNA, the CDR3 is TGTGCCAGCAGTTTACAAAAGCCGGGACAGGGCCTGATAGATACGCAGTATTTT.

The chain is built from TRBV2 and TRBJ2-7, with a tentative D call TRBD1 (6 bases). Trimming pared 6 bases from V and 6 bases from J, leaving 18 bases between. The V gene's germline CDR1 is SNHLY and CDR2 FYNNEI. The length of the CDR3 is 14 residues. DNA of the CDR3: TGTGCCAGCAGGGCCGGGACACAGGCCAGCGAGCAGTACTTC. Protein sequence: CASRAGTQASEQYF.

The rearrangement uses TRBV5-6 and TRBJ1-2; D remains ambiguous. The CDR3 loop spans 15 amino acids. Germline V gene sequence: CDR1 SGHDT, CDR2 YYEEEE. Trimming removed 0 bases from V and 8 bases from J, with 17 bases in between. CDR3 in amino acids: CASSLDLSISQGYTF. The CDR3 DNA sequence: TGTGCCAGCAGCTTGGATCTCTCAATCAGTCAGGGCTACACCTTC.

This chain joins TRBV29-1 and TRBJ2-1; tentatively, D is TRBD1 or TRBD2 (5 bases each). Germline CDR1 is SQVTM and CDR2 is ANQGSEA. CDR3 length: 16 amino acids. The V and J ends lost 1 base and 6 bases respectively, with 19 bases between them. The CDR3 is CSVEVGSGRQLNEQFF. In DNA form, the CDR3 reads TGCAGCGTTGAAGTGGGTTCGGGACGCCAACTCAATGAGCAGTTCTTC.

As DNA, the CDR3 is TGTGCCAGCAGCTTAGCGGGAAAATCAACAGATACGCAGTATTTT. Its protein is CASSLAGKSTDTQYF. The gene calls are TRBV5-6 and TRBJ2-3, with 7 bases fitting TRBD2. V dropped 2 bases and J dropped 3; count of bases not matched to a gene: 6. This CDR3 comprises 15 residues. Germline V gene sequence: CDR1 SGHDT, CDR2 YYEEEE.

The rearrangement links TRBV6-7 to TRBJ2-1, with 11 bases aligning to TRBD2. TRBV6-7 is filed as an ORF, its function uncertain. The trim removed 5 bases at V and 6 bases at J, leaving 9 bases unmatched. This CDR3 spans 16 amino acids. CDR3 in amino acids: CASSTLAGAIFNEQFF. The CDR3 DNA follows: TGTGCCAGCAGTACACTAGCGGGAGCAATCTTCAATGAGCAGTTCTTC.

The gene calls are TRBV7-3 and TRBJ2-6; D is perhaps TRBD1 (6 bases). Germline values: CDR1 SGHTA, CDR2 FQGTGA. This CDR3 has 17 residues. Trimming removed 1 base at V and 4 bases at J, with 14 bases between. The CDR3 nucleotides read TGTGCCAGCAGCTTAAAAGGGGCAGGGGTCGGGGCCAACGTCCTGACTTTC. Protein: CASSLKGAGVGANVLTF.

V is TRBV12-3 or TRBV12-4 and J is TRBJ1-2; D remains unclear. V was clipped by 4 bases and J by 8 bases, with 14 bases between them. The CDR3 is 13 residues long. DNA of the CDR3: TGTGCCAGCAGTTCTGGTTCTCATGGGGGCTACACCTTC. Protein: CASSSGSHGGYTF.

The chain has TRBV28 and TRBJ2-2, with D maybe TRBD1 (5 bases). CDR1 and CDR2 from the germline V gene are MDHEN and SYDVKM. The V and J ends lost 5 bases and 1 base respectively, with 17 bases between them. This CDR3 is 17 amino acids long. Written as DNA, the CDR3 is TGTGCCAGCAGTCTTTACTTCAGGGAAGGGAACACCGGGGAGCTGTTTTTT. It specifies CASSLYFREGNTGELFF.

The V gene is TRBV29-1, the J gene TRBJ2-1, with 8 nucleotides matching TRBD2. The CDR3 covers 13 residues. Per the germline V gene, CDR1 is SQVTM and CDR2 is ANQGSEA. V was pared by 1 base and J by 12 bases, with 8 bases of the junction left unmatched. DNA for the CDR3: TGCAGCGTTGAAGCGGGACTAGGGGTAGGGCAGTTCTTC. Protein: CSVEAGLGVGQFF.

J is TRBJ2-3 and V is TRBV5-4; 10 nucleotides match TRBD2. The V segment lost 4 bases and the J segment 8 bases; nucleotides outside the gene matches: 10. The CDR3 sequence is 15 residues long. Germline-derived CDR1 and CDR2 are SGHNT and YYREEE (reference sequence). CDR3: CASSPGVAGGGTQYF. The CDR3 DNA is TGTGCCAGCAGCCCCGGGGTAGCGGGAGGAGGTACGCAGTATTTT. Drawing the rest from reference TRBV5-4 and TRBJ2-3, the complete variable domain is ETGVTQSPTHLIKTRGQQVTLRCSSQSGHNTVSWYQQALGQGPQFIFQYYREEENGRGNFPPRFSGLQFPNYSSELNVNALELDDSALYLCASSPGVAGGGTQYFGPGTRLTVL.

The chain combines TRBV2 with TRBJ1-6, with D perhaps TRBD1 (6 bases). V lost 3 bases to trimming and J lost 9 bases, with 12 bases between them. The CDR3 is 14 amino acids. Looked up from germline, CDR1 is SNHLY and CDR2 is FYNNEI. The CDR3 region has the DNA TGTGCCAGCAGTGACCCAGGGGTCGGTTCACCCCTCCACTTT. It yields the protein CASSDPGVGSPLHF. Supplemented by reference TRBV2 and TRBJ1-6, the full variable domain reads EPEVTQTPSHQVTQMGQEVILRCVPISNHLYFYWYRQILGQKVEFLVSFYNNEISEKSEIFDDQFSVERPDGSNFTLKIRSTKLEDSAMYFCASSDPGVGSPLHFGNGTRLTVT.